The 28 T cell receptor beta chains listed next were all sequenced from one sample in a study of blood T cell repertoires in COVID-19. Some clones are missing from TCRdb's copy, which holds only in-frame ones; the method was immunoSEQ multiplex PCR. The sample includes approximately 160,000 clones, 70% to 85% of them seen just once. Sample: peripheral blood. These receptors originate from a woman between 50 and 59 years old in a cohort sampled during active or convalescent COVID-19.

DNA of the CDR3: TGTGCCAGTAGTGACCAGGCAGGGGGTCACTATGGCTACACCTTC. As protein: CASSDQAGGHYGYTF. The chain employs TRBV19 and TRBJ1-2; 7 bases are a match to TRBD1. CDR1 and CDR2 from the germline V gene are LNHDA and SQIVND (reference sequence). J lost 3 bases, V lost 5 bases, and 9 bases had no gene match. This CDR3 is 15 amino acids long.

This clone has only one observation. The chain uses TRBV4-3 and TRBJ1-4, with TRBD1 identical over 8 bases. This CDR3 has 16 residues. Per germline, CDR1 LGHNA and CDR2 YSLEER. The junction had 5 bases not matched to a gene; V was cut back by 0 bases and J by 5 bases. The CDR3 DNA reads TGCGCCAGCAGCCAAGATAGCAGGGGGCAGAATGAAAAACTGTTTTTT. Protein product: CASSQDSRGQNEKLFF.

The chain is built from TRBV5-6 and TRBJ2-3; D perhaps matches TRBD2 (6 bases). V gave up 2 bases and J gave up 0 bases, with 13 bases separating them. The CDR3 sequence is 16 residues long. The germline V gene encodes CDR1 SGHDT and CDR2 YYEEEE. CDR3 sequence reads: CASSFTGTPSTDTQYF. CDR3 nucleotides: TGTGCCAGCAGCTTCACCGGGACTCCAAGCACAGATACGCAGTATTTT.

This CDR3 is CASSPRGPSYEQYF. CDR3 nucleotide sequence: TGTGCCAGCAGTCCCCGAGGCCCCTCCTACGAGCAGTACTTC. The V gene is TRBV6-6, the J gene TRBJ2-7; D gene uncertain. Germline V CDR1 and CDR2: MNHNY, SVGAGI (reference sequence). The CDR3 totals 14 residues. Between the trimmed V and J ends, which lost 5 bases and 0 bases, there was a span of 11 bases.

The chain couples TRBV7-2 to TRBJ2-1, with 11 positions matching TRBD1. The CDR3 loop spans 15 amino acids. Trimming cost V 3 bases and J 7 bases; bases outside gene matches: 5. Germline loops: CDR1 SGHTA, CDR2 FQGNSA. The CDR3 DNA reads TGTGCCAGCAGCTTGGACAGGGGGCGTGAAAATGAGCAGTTCTTC. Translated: CASSLDRGRENEQFF.

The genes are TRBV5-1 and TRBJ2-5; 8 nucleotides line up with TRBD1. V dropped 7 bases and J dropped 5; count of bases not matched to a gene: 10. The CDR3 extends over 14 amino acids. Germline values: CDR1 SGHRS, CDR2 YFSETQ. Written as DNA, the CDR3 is TGCGCCAGCGGAAATCAGGGGGCCGGGGAGACCCAGTACTTC. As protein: CASGNQGAGETQYF.

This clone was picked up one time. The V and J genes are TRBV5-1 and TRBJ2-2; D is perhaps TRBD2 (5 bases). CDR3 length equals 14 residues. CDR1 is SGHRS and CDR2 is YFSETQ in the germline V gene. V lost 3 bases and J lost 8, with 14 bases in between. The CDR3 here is CASSSGSAGGELFF. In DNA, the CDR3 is TGCGCCAGCAGCTCGGGATCCGCCGGGGGGGAGCTGTTTTTT.

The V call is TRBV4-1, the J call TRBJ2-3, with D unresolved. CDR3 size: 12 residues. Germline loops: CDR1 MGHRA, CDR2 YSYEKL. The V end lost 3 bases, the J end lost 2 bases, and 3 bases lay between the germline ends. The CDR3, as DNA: TGCGCCAGCAGCCACCTCACAGATACGCAGTATTTT. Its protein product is CASSHLTDTQYF.

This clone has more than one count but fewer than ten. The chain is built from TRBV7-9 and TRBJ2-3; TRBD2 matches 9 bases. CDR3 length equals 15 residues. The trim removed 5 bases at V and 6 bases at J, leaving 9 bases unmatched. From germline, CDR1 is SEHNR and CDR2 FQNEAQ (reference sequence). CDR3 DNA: TGTGCCAGCAGCGTTAGCGGGGGAACGGGGGATACGCAGTATTTT. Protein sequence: CASSVSGGTGDTQYF.

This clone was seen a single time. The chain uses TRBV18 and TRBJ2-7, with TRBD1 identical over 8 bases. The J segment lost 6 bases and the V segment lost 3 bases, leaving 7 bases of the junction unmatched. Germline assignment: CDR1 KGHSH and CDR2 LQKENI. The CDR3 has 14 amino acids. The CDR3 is CASSPGGQGVEQYF. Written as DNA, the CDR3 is TGTGCCAGCTCACCTGGAGGACAGGGTGTCGAGCAGTACTTC.

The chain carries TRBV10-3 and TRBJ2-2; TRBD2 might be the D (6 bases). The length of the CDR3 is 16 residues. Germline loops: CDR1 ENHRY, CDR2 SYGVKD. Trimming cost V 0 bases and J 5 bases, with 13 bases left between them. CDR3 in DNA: TGTGCCATCAGTGAGTCCTTCGGGGGAAGGACCGGGGAGCTGTTTTTT. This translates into CAISESFGGRTGELFF.

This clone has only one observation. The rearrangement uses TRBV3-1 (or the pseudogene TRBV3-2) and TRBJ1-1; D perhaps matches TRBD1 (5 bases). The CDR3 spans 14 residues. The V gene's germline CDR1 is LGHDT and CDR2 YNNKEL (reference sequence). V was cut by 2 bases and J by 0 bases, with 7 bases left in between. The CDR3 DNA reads TGTGCCAGCAGCCAAAACAGGCTGAACACTGAAGCTTTCTTT. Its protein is CASSQNRLNTEAFF.

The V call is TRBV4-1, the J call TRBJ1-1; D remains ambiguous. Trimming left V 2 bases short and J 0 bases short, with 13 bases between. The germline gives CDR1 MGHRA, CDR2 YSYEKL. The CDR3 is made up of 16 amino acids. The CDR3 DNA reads TGCGCCAGCAGCCAAAGACGGCACAGCTTGAACACTGAAGCTTTCTTT. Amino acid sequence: CASSQRRHSLNTEAFF.

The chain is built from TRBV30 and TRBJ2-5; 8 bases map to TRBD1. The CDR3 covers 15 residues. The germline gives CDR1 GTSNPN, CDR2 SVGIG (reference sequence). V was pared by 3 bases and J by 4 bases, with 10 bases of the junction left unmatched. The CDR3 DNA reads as TGTGCCTGGAGCCCCCCCAGGGGGCTTGGAGAGACCCAGTACTTC. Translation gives CAWSPPRGLGETQYF. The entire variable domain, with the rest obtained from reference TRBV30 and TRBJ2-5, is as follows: SQTIHQWPATLVQPVGSPLSLECTVEGTSNPNLYWYRQAAGRGLQLLFYSVGIGQISSEVPQNLSASRPQDRQFILSSKKLLLSDSGFYLCAWSPPRGLGETQYFGPGTRLLVL.

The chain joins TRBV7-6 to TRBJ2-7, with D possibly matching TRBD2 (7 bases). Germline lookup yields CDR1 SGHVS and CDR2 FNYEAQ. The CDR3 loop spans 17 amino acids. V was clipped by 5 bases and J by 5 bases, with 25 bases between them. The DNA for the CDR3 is TGTGCCAGCAGCGCGACCTCTTCCGCGGGGGCCGTCCACGAGCAGTACTTC. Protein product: CASSATSSAGAVHEQYF. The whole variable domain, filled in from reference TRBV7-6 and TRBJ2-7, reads GAGVSQSPRYKVTKRGQDVALRCDPISGHVSLYWYRQALGQGPEFLTYFNYEAQQDKSGLPNDRFSAERPEGSISTLTIQRTEQRDSAMYRCASSATSSAGAVHEQYFGPGTRLTVT.

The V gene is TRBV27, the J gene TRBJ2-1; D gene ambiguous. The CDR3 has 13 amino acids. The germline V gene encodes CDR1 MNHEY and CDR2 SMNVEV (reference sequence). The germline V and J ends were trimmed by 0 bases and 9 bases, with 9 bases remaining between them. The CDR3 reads CASSLSAAGEQFF. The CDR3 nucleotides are TGTGCCAGCAGTTTATCGGCGGCCGGTGAGCAGTTCTTC.

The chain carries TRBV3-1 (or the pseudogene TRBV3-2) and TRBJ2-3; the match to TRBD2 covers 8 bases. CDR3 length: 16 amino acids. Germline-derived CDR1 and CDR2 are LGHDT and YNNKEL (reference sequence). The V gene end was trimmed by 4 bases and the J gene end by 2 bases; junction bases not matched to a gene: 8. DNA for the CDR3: TGTGCCAGCAGCCGCCGCCTAGCGGGCCTCACAGATACGCAGTATTTT. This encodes CASSRRLAGLTDTQYF.

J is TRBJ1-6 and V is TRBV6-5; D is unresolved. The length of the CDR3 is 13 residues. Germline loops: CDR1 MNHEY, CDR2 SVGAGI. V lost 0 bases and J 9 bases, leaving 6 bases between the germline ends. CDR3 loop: CASSYSEASPLHF. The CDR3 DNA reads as TGTGCCAGCAGTTACTCGGAGGCTTCACCCCTCCACTTT.

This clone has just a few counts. For the CDR3, the DNA is TGTGCCAGCACCCATCAGGAAGAGACCCAGTACTTC. It is translated as CASTHQEETQYF. The genes are TRBV5-3 and TRBJ2-5; D not resolved. TRBV5-3 is an ORF, and what it does is uncertain. The CDR3 is 12 amino acids. Trimming shortened V by 8 bases and J by 3 bases, and 11 bases separated the two germline ends.

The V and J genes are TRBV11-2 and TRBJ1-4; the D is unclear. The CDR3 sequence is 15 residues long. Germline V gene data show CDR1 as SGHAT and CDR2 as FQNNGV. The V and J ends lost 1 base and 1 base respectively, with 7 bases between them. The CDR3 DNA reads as TGTGCCAGCAGCTTAGGAGCCATAACTAATGAAAAACTGTTTTTT. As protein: CASSLGAITNEKLFF.

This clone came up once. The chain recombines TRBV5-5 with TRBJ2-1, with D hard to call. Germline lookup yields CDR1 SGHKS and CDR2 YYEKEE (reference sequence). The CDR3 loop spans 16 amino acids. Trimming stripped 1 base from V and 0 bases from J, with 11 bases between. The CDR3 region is CASSLTGTSSYNEQFF. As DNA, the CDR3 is TGTGCCAGCAGCTTGACCGGTACGAGCTCCTACAATGAGCAGTTCTTC.

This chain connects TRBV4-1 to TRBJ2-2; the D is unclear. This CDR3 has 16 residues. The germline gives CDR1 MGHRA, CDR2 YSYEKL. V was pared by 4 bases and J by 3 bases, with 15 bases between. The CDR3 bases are TGCGCCAGCAGCCCCCGCCAACTTACCCACACCGGGGAGCTGTTTTTT. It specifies CASSPRQLTHTGELFF.

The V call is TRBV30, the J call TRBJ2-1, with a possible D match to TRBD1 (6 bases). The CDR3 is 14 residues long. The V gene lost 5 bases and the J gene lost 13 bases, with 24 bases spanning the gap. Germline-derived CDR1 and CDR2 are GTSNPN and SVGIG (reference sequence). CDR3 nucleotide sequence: TGTGCCTGGGCCCAGGGGTCCATTATAACGAGCCAGTTCTTC. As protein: CAWAQGSIITSQFF.

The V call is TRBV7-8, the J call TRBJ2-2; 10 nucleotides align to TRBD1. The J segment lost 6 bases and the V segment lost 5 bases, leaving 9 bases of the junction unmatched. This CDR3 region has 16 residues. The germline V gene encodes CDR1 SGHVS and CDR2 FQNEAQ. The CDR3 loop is CASSPRTGGPSGELFF. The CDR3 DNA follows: TGTGCCAGCAGCCCCCGGACAGGGGGGCCGTCCGGGGAGCTGTTTTTT.

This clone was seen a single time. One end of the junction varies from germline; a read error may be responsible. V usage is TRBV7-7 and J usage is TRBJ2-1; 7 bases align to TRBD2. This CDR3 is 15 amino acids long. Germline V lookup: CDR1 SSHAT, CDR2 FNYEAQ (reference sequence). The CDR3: CASSLGAGDYNEQFF. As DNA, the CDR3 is TGTGCTAGCAGCTTAGGGGCGGGGGACTACAATGAGCAGTTCTTC.

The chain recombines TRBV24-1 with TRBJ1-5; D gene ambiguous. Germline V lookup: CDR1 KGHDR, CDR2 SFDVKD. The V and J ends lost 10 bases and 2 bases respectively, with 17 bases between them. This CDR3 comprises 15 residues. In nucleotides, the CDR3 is TGTGCCACGGATCTACATAGCGGTGGCAATCAGCCCCAGCATTTT. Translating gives CATDLHSGGNQPQHF.

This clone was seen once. CDR3 DNA: TGTGCCAGCAGCCAACGAGGAGCGTGGCAAGAGACCCAGTACTTC. Residues: CASSQRGAWQETQYF. The rearrangement joins TRBV3-1 (or the pseudogene TRBV3-2) to TRBJ2-5; D gene ambiguous. Looked up from germline, CDR1 is LGHDT and CDR2 is YNNKEL (reference sequence). V shed 2 bases and J shed 2 bases, with 12 bases lying between them. The CDR3 length is 15 residues.

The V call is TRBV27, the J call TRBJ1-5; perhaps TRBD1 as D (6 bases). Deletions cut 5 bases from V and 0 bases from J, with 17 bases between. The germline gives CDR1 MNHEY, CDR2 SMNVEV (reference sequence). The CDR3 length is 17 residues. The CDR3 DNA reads TGTGCCAGCAGTCCCACACAGGACAGTTATAGCAATCAGCCCCAGCATTTT. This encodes CASSPTQDSYSNQPQHF.